The clone carrying this T cell receptor (beta chain) has a handful of counts. Germline V gene sequence: CDR1 SGDLS, CDR2 YYNGEE. The CDR3 is 12 amino acids. The V and J ends lost 3 bases and 1 base respectively, with 1 base between them. These data belong to a study of CD8+ T cells in alopecia areata. Following extraction, RNA underwent reverse transcription to cDNA, which served as the sequencing template. Sequenced by immunoSEQ multiplex PCR; TCRdb stores in-frame clones only, minus some. The sample lists approximately 82,000 clones, roughly half occurring once. Sorted populations comprised CD4+ and CD8+ T cells obtained from PBMCs.

Material: NKG2D-high CD8+ T cells sorted from blood. The origin of this receptor is a human donor with alopecia areata. The chain recombines TRBV9 with TRBJ2-2; D gene unclear. CDR3: CASSGNTGELFF. CDR3 nucleotide sequence: TGTGCCAGCAGCGGGAACACCGGGGAGCTGTTTTTT.